This is a list of T cell receptor beta chains from one sample in a study of blood T cell repertoires in COVID-19. Assay used: immunoSEQ multiplex PCR; TCRdb lists only in-frame clones, some missing. The sample lists 80,000 to 95,000 clones, roughly 71% occurring once. Sequenced material: peripheral blood. Receptor source: a woman of 80 years or more with acute or convalescent COVID-19. CDR3s include the opening cysteine and the closing phenylalanine or tryptophan. A D gene is named only where the DNA matches it firmly. Not every row has a clone size; where given, it reads once, few, many or a size class.

-	TRBV9	-	TRBJ2-1	CASSVGLAATGGEQFF	TGTGCCAGCAGCGTAGGGCTAGCGGCAACAGGGGGTGAGCAGTTCTTC
-	TRBV1	-	TRBJ1-5	CTSSLGQGARNQPQHF	TGCACCAGCAGCCTAGGACAGGGGGCGCGCAACCAGCCCCAGCATTTT
-	TRBV4-3	-	TRBJ1-2	CASSQESGFYGYTF	TGCGCCAGCAGCCAAGAATCCGGGTTTTATGGCTACACCTTC
-	TRBV6-5	-	TRBJ1-2	CASSYSEGANYGYTF	TGTGCCAGCAGTTACTCCGAAGGAGCTAACTATGGCTACACCTTC
TRBD2	TRBV11-2	-	TRBJ2-1	CASSDSPLAGASYNEQFF	TGTGCCAGCAGTGACTCCCCCCTAGCGGGTGCCTCCTACAATGAGCAGTTCTTC
TRBD1	TRBV5-5	-	TRBJ1-3	CASSLGGQTLNTIYF	TGTGCCAGCAGCTTGGGGGGACAGACCCTTAACACCATATATTTT
TRBD2	TRBV6-5	few	TRBJ2-5	CASSSLTGGRETQYF	TGTGCCAGCAGTTCCCTGACGGGGGGGCGAGAGACCCAGTACTTC
-	TRBV30	few	TRBJ2-2	CAWSGTGELFF	TGTGCCTGGAGCGGCACCGGGGAGCTGTTTTTT
TRBD1	TRBV3-1/TRBV3-2	-	TRBJ1-2	CASSQEGTGSGYTF	TGTGCCAGCAGCCAAGAGGGGACAGGGAGCGGCTACACCTTC
-	TRBV7-2	-	TRBJ2-5	CASSLGAQETQYF	TGTGCCAGCAGCTTAGGAGCCCAAGAGACCCAGTACTTC
-	TRBV28	-	TRBJ1-2	CASSPTGLGGYTF	TGTGCCAGCAGTCCCACAGGGTTAGGAGGCTACACCTTC
TRBD2	TRBV29-1	-	TRBJ2-1	CSGAGLAGYNEQFF	TGCAGCGGCGCGGGACTAGCCGGCTACAATGAGCAGTTCTTC
-	TRBV19	-	TRBJ1-2	CASSSGQDYGYTF	TGTGCCAGTAGTAGCGGGCAGGACTATGGCTACACCTTC
-	TRBV4-3	-	TRBJ2-7	CASSQVRGREQYF	TGCGCCAGCAGCCAAGTAAGAGGTAGGGAGCAGTACTTC
-	TRBV7-9	-	TRBJ2-7	CASSLTAGSYEQYF	TGTGCCAGCAGCCTCACCGCGGGATCCTACGAGCAGTACTTC
TRBD2	TRBV5-1	-	TRBJ2-7	CASSATSGSYEQYF	TGCGCCAGCAGCGCGACTAGCGGGAGTTACGAGCAGTACTTC
TRBD1	TRBV6-1	-	TRBJ1-5	CASSERTGNSNQPQHF	TGTGCCAGCAGTGAGCGGACAGGGAATAGCAATCAGCCCCAGCATTTT
TRBD2	TRBV4-3	-	TRBJ2-5	CASRGLAGGLYQETQYF	TGCGCCAGCAGGGGACTGGCGGGGGGGTTGTACCAAGAGACCCAGTACTTC
-	TRBV25-1	-	TRBJ2-7	CASSGQEGSYEQYF	TGTGCCAGCAGTGGTCAAGAGGGTTCTTACGAGCAGTACTTC
TRBD1	TRBV11-3	-	TRBJ2-1	CASSLGQVGEQFF	TGTGCCAGCAGCCTGGGACAGGTGGGGGAGCAGTTCTTC
-	TRBV29-1	few	TRBJ1-2	CSVYRDGYTF	TGCAGCGTTTACAGGGACGGCTACACCTTC
TRBD1	TRBV5-1	-	TRBJ2-5	CASSVTGANLQETQYF	TGCGCCAGCAGCGTAACAGGGGCGAATCTACAAGAGACCCAGTACTTC
TRBD1	TRBV5-1	-	TRBJ1-4	CASSSGGVGEKLFF	TGCGCCAGCAGCTCAGGGGGCGTCGGAGAAAAACTGTTTTTT
TRBD2	TRBV2	-	TRBJ2-5	CASSQREGETQYF	TGTGCCAGCAGTCAAAGGGAGGGAGAGACCCAGTACTTC
TRBD1	TRBV3-1/TRBV3-2	-	TRBJ1-2	CASSQLDRGYGYTF	TGTGCCAGCAGCCAGCTCGACAGGGGCTATGGCTACACCTTC
TRBD2	TRBV3-1/TRBV3-2	-	TRBJ2-1	CASSRGLAGVVYNEQFF	TGTGCCAGCAGCCGAGGACTAGCGGGAGTGGTCTACAATGAGCAGTTCTTC
TRBD2	TRBV7-9	-	TRBJ2-7	CASSLSAGGYEQYF	TGTGCCAGCAGCTTGTCAGCGGGAGGTTACGAGCAGTACTTC
-	TRBV10-3	-	TRBJ2-5	CAISDGGGPETQYF	TGTGCCATCAGTGATGGGGGGGGGCCGGAGACCCAGTACTTC
-	TRBV10-3	-	TRBJ2-2	CAISPGVANTGELFF	TGTGCCATCAGTCCAGGGGTAGCGAACACCGGGGAGCTGTTTTTT
-	TRBV12-5	-	TRBJ1-5	CASGLLYQPQHF	TGTGCTAGTGGTTTGCTTTATCAGCCCCAGCATTTT
-	TRBV30	-	TRBJ1-4	CAGIGGGELFF	TGTGCCGGGATCGGGGGGGGCGAACTGTTTTTT
-	TRBV2	-	TRBJ1-6	CASRRQGQMNSPLHF	TGTGCCAGCAGAAGGCAGGGCCAAATGAATTCACCCCTCCACTTT
-	TRBV2	-	TRBJ2-5	CASSVSGTLKETQYF	TGTGCCAGCAGTGTCTCCGGGACTCTTAAAGAGACCCAGTACTTC
-	TRBV7-8	-	TRBJ2-7	CASSSRGGYEQYF	TGTGCCAGCAGCTCGAGGGGGGGTTACGAGCAGTACTTC
TRBD2	TRBV28	-	TRBJ2-7	CASSLFFPGLAGDLGEQYF	TGTGCCAGCAGTTTATTTTTTCCCGGACTAGCGGGAGACCTAGGCGAGCAGTACTTC
-	TRBV5-1	-	TRBJ1-1	CASSAIDLNTEAFF	TGCGCCAGCAGCGCTATTGATTTGAACACTGAAGCTTTCTTT
-	TRBV7-2	-	TRBJ2-1	CASSPSGLTYNEQFF	TGTGCCAGCAGCCCGTCGGGACTCACCTACAATGAGCAGTTCTTC
TRBD1	TRBV28	-	TRBJ1-2	CASSLWDRGNYGYTF	TGTGCCAGCAGTTTATGGGACAGGGGGAACTATGGCTACACCTTC
TRBD2	TRBV4-2	-	TRBJ2-7	CASSQGTSGSREQYF	TGTGCCAGCAGCCAAGGGACTAGCGGGAGTCGGGAGCAGTACTTC
-	TRBV7-2	few	TRBJ1-5	CASSLSGVSNQPQHF	TGTGCCAGCAGCTTAAGCGGGGTTAGCAATCAGCCCCAGCATTTT
TRBD2	TRBV7-9	-	TRBJ2-5	CASSTQLGTSVGVTQYF	TGTGCCAGCAGCACACAGCTAGGGACTAGCGTTGGGGTGACCCAGTACTTC
-	TRBV10-3	-	TRBJ1-3	CAISEGGEGRNTIYF	TGTGCCATCAGTGAGGGGGGGGAAGGTCGAAACACCATATATTTT
-	TRBV24-1	-	TRBJ2-5	CATRDPFSETQYF	TGTGCCACCAGGGATCCTTTTAGCGAGACCCAGTACTTC
-	TRBV28	-	TRBJ1-5	CASSLDGRGNQPQHF	TGTGCCAGCAGTTTGGATGGCAGGGGCAATCAGCCCCAGCATTTT
-	TRBV9	many	TRBJ2-7	CASSVGGGEQYF	TGTGCCAGCAGCGTAGGAGGGGGCGAGCAGTACTTC
-	TRBV6-2/TRBV6-3	-	TRBJ1-2	CASSYMAQGGYTF	TGTGCCAGCAGTTATATGGCTCAGGGAGGCTACACCTTC
TRBD1	TRBV7-3	-	TRBJ2-7	CASSLDDRGFFEQYF	TGTGCCAGCAGCTTAGACGACAGGGGATTTTTCGAGCAGTACTTC
TRBD1	TRBV6-1	-	TRBJ2-5	CASSEALGQGSETQYF	TGTGCCAGCAGTGAAGCGCTAGGACAGGGTTCCGAGACCCAGTACTTC
-	TRBV10-3	-	TRBJ2-5	CAISDQRQETQYF	TGTGCCATCAGTGATCAGCGCCAAGAGACCCAGTACTTC
-	TRBV11-2	-	TRBJ2-5	CASSSSIDRTETQYF	TGTGCCAGCAGCTCTAGCATAGATCGCACAGAGACCCAGTACTTC
TRBD1	TRBV7-7	-	TRBJ2-5	CASSQGTGKETQYF	TGTGCTAGCAGCCAGGGGACAGGGAAAGAGACCCAGTACTTC
TRBD1	TRBV7-3	few	TRBJ1-6	CASSLGRGQSPLHF	TGTGCCAGCAGCCTCGGAAGGGGGCAGTCACCCCTCCACTTT
TRBD1	TRBV11-2	-	TRBJ1-2	CASSLAQGRGGYGYTF	TGTGCCAGCAGCTTAGCACAGGGGCGTGGGGGATATGGCTACACCTTC
-	TRBV4-3	-	TRBJ1-2	CASSQITGRGGYTF	TGCGCCAGCAGCCAGATAACAGGGAGGGGTGGCTACACCTTC
-	TRBV7-3	-	TRBJ2-5	CASSLRGGETQYF	TGTGCCAGCAGCCTAAGAGGGGGAGAGACCCAGTACTTC